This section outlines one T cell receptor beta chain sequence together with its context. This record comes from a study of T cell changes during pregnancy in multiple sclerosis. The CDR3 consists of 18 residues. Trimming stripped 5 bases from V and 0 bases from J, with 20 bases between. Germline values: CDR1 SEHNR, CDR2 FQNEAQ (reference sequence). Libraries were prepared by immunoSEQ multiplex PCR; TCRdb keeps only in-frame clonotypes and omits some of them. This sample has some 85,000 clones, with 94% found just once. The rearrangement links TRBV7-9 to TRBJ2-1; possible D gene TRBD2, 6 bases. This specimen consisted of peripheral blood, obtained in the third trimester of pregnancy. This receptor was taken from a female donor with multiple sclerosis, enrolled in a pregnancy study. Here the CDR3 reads CASSPMRPAGSSYNEQFF. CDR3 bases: TGTGCCAGCAGCCCGATGAGACCGGCGGGAAGCTCCTACAATGAGCAGTTCTTC.